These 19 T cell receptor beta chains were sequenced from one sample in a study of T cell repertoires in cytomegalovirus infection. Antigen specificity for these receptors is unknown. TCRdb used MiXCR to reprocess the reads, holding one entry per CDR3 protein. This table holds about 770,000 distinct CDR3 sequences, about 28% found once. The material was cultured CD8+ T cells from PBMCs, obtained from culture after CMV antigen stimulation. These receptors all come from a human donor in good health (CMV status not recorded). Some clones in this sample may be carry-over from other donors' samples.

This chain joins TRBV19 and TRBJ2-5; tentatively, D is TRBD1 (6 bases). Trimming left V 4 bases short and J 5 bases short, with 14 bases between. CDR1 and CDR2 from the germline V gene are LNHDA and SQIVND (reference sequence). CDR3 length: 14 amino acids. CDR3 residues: CASSTPGQTETQYF. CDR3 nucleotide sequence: TGTGCCAGTAGTACCCCTGGACAGACGGAGACCCAGTACTTC.

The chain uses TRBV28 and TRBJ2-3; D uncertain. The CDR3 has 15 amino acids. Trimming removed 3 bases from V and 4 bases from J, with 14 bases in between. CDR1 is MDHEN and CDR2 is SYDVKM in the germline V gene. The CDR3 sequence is CASSFRIVTADTQYF. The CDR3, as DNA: TGTGCCAGCAGTTTTAGGATTGTCACCGCAGATACGCAGTATTTT.

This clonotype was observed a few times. CDR3 sequence: CASSLSLVDGYTF. The CDR3 DNA sequence: TGTGCCAGCAGCTTAAGTTTGGTCGACGGCTACACCTTC. The chain carries TRBV7-9 and TRBJ1-2; no clear D gene. The CDR3 is 13 amino acids. Germline V CDR1 and CDR2: SEHNR, FQNEAQ (reference sequence). The V and J ends lost 2 bases and 8 bases respectively, with 12 bases between them.

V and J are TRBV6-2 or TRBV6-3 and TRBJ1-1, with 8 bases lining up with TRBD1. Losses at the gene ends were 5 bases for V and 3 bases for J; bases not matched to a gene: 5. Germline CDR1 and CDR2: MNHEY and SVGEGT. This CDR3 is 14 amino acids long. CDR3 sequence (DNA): TGTGCCAGCAGTGTGACAGGGGAGGACACTGAAGCTTTCTTT. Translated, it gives CASSVTGEDTEAFF.

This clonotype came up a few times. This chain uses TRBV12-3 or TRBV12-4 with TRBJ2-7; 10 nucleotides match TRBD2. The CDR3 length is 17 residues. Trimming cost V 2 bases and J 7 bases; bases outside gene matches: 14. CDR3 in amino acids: CASSLQGLAGASREQYF. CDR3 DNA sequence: TGTGCCAGCAGTTTACAGGGTCTAGCGGGGGCCAGCAGGGAGCAGTACTTC.

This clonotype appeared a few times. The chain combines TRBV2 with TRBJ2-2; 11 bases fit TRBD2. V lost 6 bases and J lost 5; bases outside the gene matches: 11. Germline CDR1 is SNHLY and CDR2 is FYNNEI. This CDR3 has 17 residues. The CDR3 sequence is CASRVLLAGGPTGELFF. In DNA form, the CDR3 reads TGTGCCAGCAGGGTCCTCCTAGCGGGGGGACCTACCGGGGAGCTGTTTTTT.

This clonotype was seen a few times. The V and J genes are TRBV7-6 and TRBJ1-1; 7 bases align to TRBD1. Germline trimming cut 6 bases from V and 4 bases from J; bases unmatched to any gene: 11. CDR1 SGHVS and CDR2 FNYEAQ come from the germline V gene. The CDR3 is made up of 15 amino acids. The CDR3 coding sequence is TGTGCCAGCAGGGACCCCGGGACAGCTCCCACTGAAGCTTTCTTT. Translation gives CASRDPGTAPTEAFF. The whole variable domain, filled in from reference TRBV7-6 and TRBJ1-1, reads GAGVSQSPRYKVTKRGQDVALRCDPISGHVSLYWYRQALGQGPEFLTYFNYEAQQDKSGLPNDRFSAERPEGSISTLTIQRTEQRDSAMYRCASRDPGTAPTEAFFGQGTRLTVV.

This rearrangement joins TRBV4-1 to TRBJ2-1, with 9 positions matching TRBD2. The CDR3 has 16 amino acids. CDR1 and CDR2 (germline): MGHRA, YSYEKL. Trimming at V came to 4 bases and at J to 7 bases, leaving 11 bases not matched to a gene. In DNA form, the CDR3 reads TGCGCCAGCAGCCCTAGGGGGCTAGCGGGGCGGAATGAGCAGTTCTTC. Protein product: CASSPRGLAGRNEQFF.

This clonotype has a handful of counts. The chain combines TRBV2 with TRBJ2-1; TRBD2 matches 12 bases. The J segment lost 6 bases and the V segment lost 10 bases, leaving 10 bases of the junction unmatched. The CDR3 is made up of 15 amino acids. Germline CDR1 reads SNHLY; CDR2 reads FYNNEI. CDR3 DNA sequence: TGTGCCATCTTCTTCACTAGCGGGGGGACCAATGAGCAGTTCTTC. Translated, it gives CAIFFTSGGTNEQFF.

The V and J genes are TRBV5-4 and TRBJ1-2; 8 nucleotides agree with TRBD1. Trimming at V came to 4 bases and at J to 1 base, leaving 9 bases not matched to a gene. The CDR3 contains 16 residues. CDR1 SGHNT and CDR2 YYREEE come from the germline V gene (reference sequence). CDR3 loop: CASSPTSGGFNYGYTF. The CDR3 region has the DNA TGTGCCAGCAGCCCTACTTCAGGGGGCTTTAACTATGGCTACACCTTC. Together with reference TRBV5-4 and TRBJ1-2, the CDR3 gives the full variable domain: ETGVTQSPTHLIKTRGQQVTLRCSSQSGHNTVSWYQQALGQGPQFIFQYYREEENGRGNFPPRFSGLQFPNYSSELNVNALELDDSALYLCASSPTSGGFNYGYTFGSGTRLTVV.

DNA for the CDR3: TGTGCCAGCAGCTTAGGTCCCTTAGGGCAGTACTTC. This translates into CASSLGPLGQYF. This chain links TRBV7-6 with TRBJ2-7; D is unclear. The ends were cut back, 1 base at V and 9 bases at J, with 10 bases in the middle. The CDR3 is 12 amino acids. In germline, CDR1 is SGHVS, CDR2 FNYEAQ.

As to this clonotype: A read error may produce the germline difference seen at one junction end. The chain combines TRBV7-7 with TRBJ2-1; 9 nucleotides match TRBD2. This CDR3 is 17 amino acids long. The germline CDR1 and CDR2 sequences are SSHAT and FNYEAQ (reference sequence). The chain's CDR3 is CASSLESSGGPLGEQFF. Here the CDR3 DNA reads TGTGCTAGCAGCTTAGAGTCCAGCGGGGGGCCCTTGGGGGAGCAGTTCTTC.

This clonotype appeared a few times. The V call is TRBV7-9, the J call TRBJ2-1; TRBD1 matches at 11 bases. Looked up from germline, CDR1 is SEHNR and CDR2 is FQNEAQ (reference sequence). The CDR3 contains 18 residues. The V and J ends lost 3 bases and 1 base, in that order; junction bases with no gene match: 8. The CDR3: CASSFPRTGGESYNEQFF. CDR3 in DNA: TGTGCCAGCAGCTTCCCTCGGACAGGGGGCGAATCCTACAATGAGCAGTTCTTC. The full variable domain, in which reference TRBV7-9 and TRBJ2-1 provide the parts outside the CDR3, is DTGVSQNPRHKITKRGQNVTFRCDPISEHNRLYWYRQTLGQGPEFLTYFQNEAQLEKSRLLSDRFSAERPKGSFSTLEIQRTEQGDSAMYLCASSFPRTGGESYNEQFFGPGTRLTVL.

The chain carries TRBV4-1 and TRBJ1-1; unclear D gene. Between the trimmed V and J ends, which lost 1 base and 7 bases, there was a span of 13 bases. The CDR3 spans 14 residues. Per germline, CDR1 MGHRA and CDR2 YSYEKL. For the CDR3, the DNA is TGCGCCAGCAGCCAAGGCTCCCATGCGAATGAAGCTTTCTTT. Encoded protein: CASSQGSHANEAFF.

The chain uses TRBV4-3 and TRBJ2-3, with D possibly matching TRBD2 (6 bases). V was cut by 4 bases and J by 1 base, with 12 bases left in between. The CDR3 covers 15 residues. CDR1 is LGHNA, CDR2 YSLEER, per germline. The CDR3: CASSPPERGTDTQYF. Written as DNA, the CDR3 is TGCGCCAGCAGCCCCCCTGAGCGGGGCACAGATACGCAGTATTTT.

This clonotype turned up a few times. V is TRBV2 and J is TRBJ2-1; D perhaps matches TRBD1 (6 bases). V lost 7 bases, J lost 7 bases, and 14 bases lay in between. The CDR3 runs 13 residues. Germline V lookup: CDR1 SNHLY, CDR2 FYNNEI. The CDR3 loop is CASISGVGNEQFF. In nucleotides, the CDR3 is TGTGCCAGCATATCAGGGGTTGGGAATGAGCAGTTCTTC. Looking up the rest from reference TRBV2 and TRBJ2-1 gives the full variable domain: EPEVTQTPSHQVTQMGQEVILRCVPISNHLYFYWYRQILGQKVEFLVSFYNNEISEKSEIFDDQFSVERPDGSNFTLKIRSTKLEDSAMYFCASISGVGNEQFFGPGTRLTVL.

In nucleotides, the CDR3 is TGTGCCAGCAGCCATCGCTCTCCATATAATTCACCCCTCCACTTT. It encodes CASSHRSPYNSPLHF. V and J are TRBV4-2 and TRBJ1-6; D remains ambiguous. The V end was cut by 3 bases, the J end by 4 bases, with 10 bases between. The CDR3 totals 15 residues. From germline, CDR1 is LGHNA and CDR2 YNFKEQ.

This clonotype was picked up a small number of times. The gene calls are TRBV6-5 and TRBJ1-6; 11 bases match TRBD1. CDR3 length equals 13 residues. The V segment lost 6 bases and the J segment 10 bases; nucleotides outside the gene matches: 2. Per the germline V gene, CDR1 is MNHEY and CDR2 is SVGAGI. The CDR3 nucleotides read TGTGCCAGCAGGGGACAGGGGGTCTCACCCCTCCACTTT. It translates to CASRGQGVSPLHF.

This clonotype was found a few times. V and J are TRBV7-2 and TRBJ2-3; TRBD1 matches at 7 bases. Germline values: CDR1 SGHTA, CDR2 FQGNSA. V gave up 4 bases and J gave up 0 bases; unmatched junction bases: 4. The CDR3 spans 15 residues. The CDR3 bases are TGTGCCAGCAGCTCCCTGGACAGGAGCACAGATACGCAGTATTTT. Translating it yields CASSSLDRSTDTQYF.